The TCR beta chain under discussion was sequenced for a study of T cell responses to AZD1222 COVID-19 vaccine. Measured with immunoSEQ multiplex PCR; TCRdb has only the in-frame clones, and not every one. This table has 100,000 to 150,000 clones, approximately 90% appearing once. Study findings and constraints: Spike regions recognized by vaccine-associated CD4 TCRs spanned the protein, led by 160-218 and 743-854.

Regarding this clone: The antigen is not known.

This CDR3 is 15 amino acids long. Between the trimmed V and J ends, which lost 2 bases and 3 bases, there was a span of 10 bases. From germline, CDR1 is SNHLY and CDR2 FYNNEI. The source was peripheral blood, collected on day 0 of AZD1222 vaccination. The chain uses TRBV2 and TRBJ2-2; D not resolved. This clonotype was sampled from an adult in good health. CDR3 DNA sequence: TGTGCCAGCAGTGAAAAAACCGTATACACCGGGGAGCTGTTTTTT. Encoded protein: CASSEKTVYTGELFF. The complete variable domain, with remaining parts taken from reference TRBV2 and TRBJ2-2, reads EPEVTQTPSHQVTQMGQEVILRCVPISNHLYFYWYRQILGQKVEFLVSFYNNEISEKSEIFDDQFSVERPDGSNFTLKIRSTKLEDSAMYFCASSEKTVYTGELFFGEGSRLTVL.